The rows below give T cell receptor beta chains drawn from one sample of a study of blood T cells in healthy people across ages. TCRdb ran MiXCR on the 5' RACE reads and lists one entry per CDR3 protein. This sample has 790,000 or so distinct CDR3 sequences, with approximately 53% found just once. Sequencing input: blood. Receptors originate from a man between 35 and 55 years old in good health. Each CDR3 is given with its conserved first and last residue. Fields, in order: J gene, D gene, clone size, V gene, CDR3 DNA, CDR3 protein. D genes are given only for firm matches. Size values are once, few and many counts, or a class for expanded clones, and some rows have none.

TRBJ2-7 - - TRBV28 TGTGCCAGCAGGCTAATGATAGACCGGGAGACCCGGTACTTC CASRLMIDRETRYF
TRBJ2-3 TRBD2 few TRBV7-3 TGTGCCAGCACCCACGGACTAGCGGGCACAGATACGCAGTATTTT CASTHGLAGTDTQYF
TRBJ1-1 - once TRBV9 TGTGCCAGCAGCTTCACATTAAACACTGAAGCTTTCTTT CASSFTLNTEAFF
TRBJ1-5 - once TRBV18 TGTGCCAGCTCACTGGGACAAGATAGCAATCAGCCCCAGCATTTT CASSLGQDSNQPQHF
TRBJ2-7 - - TRBV4-3 TGCGCCAGCAGCCAAGATAGGCACTCCTACGAGCAGTACTTC CASSQDRHSYEQYF
TRBJ1-2 - - TRBV6-5 TGTGCCAGCAGTCTTACCCTGGGGGACGTATATGGCTACACCTTC CASSLTLGDVYGYTF
TRBJ2-4 - - TRBV6-1 TGTGCCAGCAGTGACTTCTCGGGCTGGACCAAAAACATTCAGTACTTC CASSDFSGWTKNIQYF
TRBJ2-5 TRBD2 - TRBV7-2 TGTGCCAGCAGCTTAGGAGGCGTCGGGGGGAACCAAGAGACCCAGTACTTC CASSLGGVGGNQETQYF
TRBJ2-7 TRBD2 - TRBV7-2 TGTGCCAGCAGCTTAGCGTTGGCGGGGGGGGCCCACTACGAGCAGTACTTC CASSLALAGGAHYEQYF
TRBJ2-1 - few TRBV28 TGTGCCAGCAGTCGGGAGACTGAGCAGTTCTTC CASSRETEQFF
TRBJ2-7 - - TRBV4-2 TGTGCCAGCAGCCAAGATCCGGGCGGGCTGTCCTACGAGCAGTACTTC CASSQDPGGLSYEQYF
TRBJ1-6 - - TRBV3-1 TGTGCCAGCAGCCAAGGTGGGGGATATTCACCCCTCCACTTT CASSQGGGYSPLHF
TRBJ1-2 - - TRBV28 TGTGCCAGCAGTTCGGGTCGGGCAGGCGACTATGGCTACACCTTC CASSSGRAGDYGYTF